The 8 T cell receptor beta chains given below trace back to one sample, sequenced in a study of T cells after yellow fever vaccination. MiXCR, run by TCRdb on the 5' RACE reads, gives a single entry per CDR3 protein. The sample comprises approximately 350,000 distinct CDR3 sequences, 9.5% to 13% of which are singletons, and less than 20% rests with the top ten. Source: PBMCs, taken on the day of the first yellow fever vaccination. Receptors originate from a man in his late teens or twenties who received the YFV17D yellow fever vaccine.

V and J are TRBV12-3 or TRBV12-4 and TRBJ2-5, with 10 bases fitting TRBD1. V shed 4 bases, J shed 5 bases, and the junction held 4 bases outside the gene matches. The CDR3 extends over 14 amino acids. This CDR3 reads CASSWTGQGETQYF. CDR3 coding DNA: TGTGCCAGCAGTTGGACGGGACAGGGGGAGACCCAGTACTTC.

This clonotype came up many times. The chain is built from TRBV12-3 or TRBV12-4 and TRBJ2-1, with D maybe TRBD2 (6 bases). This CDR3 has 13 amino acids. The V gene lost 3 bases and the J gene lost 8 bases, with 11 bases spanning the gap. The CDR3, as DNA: TGTGCCAGCAGTTTTATCGGGGGTTATGAGCAGTTCTTC. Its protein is CASSFIGGYEQFF.

The CDR3 here is CASSPGHGNYEQYF. The CDR3 DNA is TGTGCCAGCAGCCCGGGTCACGGAAACTACGAGCAGTACTTC. V gene TRBV5-6 combines with J gene TRBJ2-7; D unresolved. The CDR3 covers 14 residues. Germline CDR1 SGHDT, CDR2 YYEEEE. Trimming shortened V by 4 bases and J by 3 bases, and 14 bases separated the two germline ends.

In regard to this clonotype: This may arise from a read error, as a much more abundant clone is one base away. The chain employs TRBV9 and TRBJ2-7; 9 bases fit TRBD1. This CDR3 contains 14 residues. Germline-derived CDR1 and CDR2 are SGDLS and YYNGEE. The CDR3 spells CTSSAGQGSYEQYF. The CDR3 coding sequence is TGTACCAGCAGTGCCGGACAGGGGAGCTACGAGCAGTACTTC.

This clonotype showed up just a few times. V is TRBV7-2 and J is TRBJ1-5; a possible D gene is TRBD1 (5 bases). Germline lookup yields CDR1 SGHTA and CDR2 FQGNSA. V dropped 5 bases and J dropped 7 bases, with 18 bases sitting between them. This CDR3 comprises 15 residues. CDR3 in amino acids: CASSPAAGNGQPQHF. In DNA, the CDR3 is TGTGCCAGCAGCCCCGCCGCAGGGAACGGCCAGCCCCAGCATTTT.

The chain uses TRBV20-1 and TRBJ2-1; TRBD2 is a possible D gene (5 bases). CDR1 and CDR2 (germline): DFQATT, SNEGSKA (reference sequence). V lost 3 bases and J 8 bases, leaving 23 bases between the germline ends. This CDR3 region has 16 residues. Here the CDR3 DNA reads TGCAGTGCTAGGGATCTAATTCCGGGGTCCTTCGATGAGCAGTTCTTC. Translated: CSARDLIPGSFDEQFF.

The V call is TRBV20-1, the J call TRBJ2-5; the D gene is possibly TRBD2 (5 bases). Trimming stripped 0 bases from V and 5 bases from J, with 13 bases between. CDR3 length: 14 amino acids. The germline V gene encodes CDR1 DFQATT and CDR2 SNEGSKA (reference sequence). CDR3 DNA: TGCAGTGCTAGAGAGGGAACGGGGTTGGAGACCCAGTACTTC. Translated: CSAREGTGLETQYF.

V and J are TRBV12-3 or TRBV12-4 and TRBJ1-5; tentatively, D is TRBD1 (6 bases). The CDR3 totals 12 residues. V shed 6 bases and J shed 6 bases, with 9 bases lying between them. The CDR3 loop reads CASSVGGQPQHF. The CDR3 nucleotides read TGTGCCAGCAGCGTAGGGGGTCAGCCCCAGCATTTT.